The rows below give T cell receptor beta chains drawn from one sample of a study of T cell responses to AZD1222 COVID-19 vaccine. TCRdb's copy holds only in-frame clones and misses some; the assay was immunoSEQ multiplex PCR. The table shows 170,000 or so clones, with roughly nine tenths occurring only once. This specimen was peripheral blood, taken on day 0 of AZD1222 vaccination. The receptors stem from an adult in good health. Both conserved end residues are part of each CDR3. The order of the fields is V gene, clone size, J gene, D gene, CDR3 protein, CDR3 DNA. A D gene is named only where the DNA matches it firmly. Clone size is given for some rows only: seen once, a few or many times, or a class if the clone is expanded.

>TRBV28|once|TRBJ2-7|-
CASSYRRWAYEQYF
TGTGCCAGCAGTTACAGACGGTGGGCCTACGAGCAGTACTTC
>TRBV12-3/TRBV12-4|-|TRBJ1-3|TRBD1
CASSSTGF
TGTGCCAGCAGTTCGACAGGGTTT
>TRBV7-2|-|TRBJ1-2|TRBD1
CASSQGQDYGYTF
TGTGCCAGCAGCCAAGGACAGGACTATGGCTACACCTTC
>TRBV4-1|-|TRBJ1-2|-
CASVGSWGGAGDYGYTF
TGCGCCAGCGTCGGTTCGTGGGGGGGAGCCGGCGACTATGGCTACACCTTC
>TRBV7-9|once|TRBJ1-4|-
CASSLSGGGEKLFF
TGTGCCAGCAGCTTATCGGGGGGAGGTGAAAAACTGTTTTTT
>TRBV3-1/TRBV3-2|-|TRBJ1-1|-
CASSLKFGLNTEAFF
TGTGCCAGCAGCCTAAAATTTGGGCTGAACACTGAAGCTTTCTTT
>TRBV7-2|-|TRBJ2-3|TRBD2
CASSLQSGGAGTDTQYF
TGTGCCAGCAGCTTACAGAGCGGGGGGGCCGGCACAGATACGCAGTATTTT
>TRBV6-5|-|TRBJ1-2|-
CASKGQTYGYTF
TGTGCCAGCAAGGGTCAGACCTATGGCTACACCTTC
>TRBV3-1/TRBV3-2|few|TRBJ2-7|-
CASSQDVSRPYEQYF
TGTGCCAGCAGCCAAGATGTTAGTAGACCCTACGAGCAGTACTTC
>TRBV6-5|-|TRBJ2-2|TRBD1
CASRRQGLNTGELFF
TGTGCCAGCAGAAGACAGGGCTTGAACACCGGGGAGCTGTTTTTT
>TRBV28|-|TRBJ1-3|-
CASSPPVDSGNTIYF
TGTGCCAGCAGCCCCCCGGTCGACTCTGGAAACACCATATATTTT
>TRBV2|-|TRBJ1-6|-
CASSPGTRNSPLHF
TGTGCCAGCAGCCCCGGGACTCGTAATTCACCCCTCCACTTT
>TRBV28|-|TRBJ2-2|-
CASSSGQSWELFF
TGTGCCAGCAGTTCCGGACAGTCGTGGGAGCTGTTTTTT
>TRBV9|-|TRBJ2-2|-
CASSPRGPNTGELFF
TGTGCCAGCAGCCCCCGGGGGCCTAACACCGGGGAGCTGTTTTTT
>TRBV5-1|-|TRBJ2-5|TRBD1
CASSLVTGGGETQYF
TGCGCCAGCAGCTTGGTAACAGGGGGCGGGGAGACCCAGTACTTC
>TRBV28|-|TRBJ2-5|-
CATIAGIAVGETQYF
TGTGCCACAATCGCGGGAATAGCGGTTGGGGAGACCCAGTACTTC
>TRBV7-3|-|TRBJ2-2|-
CASSLTGGPGTGELFF
TGTGCCAGCAGCTTAACGGGGGGGCCCGGCACCGGGGAGCTGTTTTTT
>TRBV15|once|TRBJ1-2|-
CATSIDWNGGYTF
TGTGCCACCAGCATAGACTGGAATGGGGGCTACACCTTC
>TRBV21-1|-|TRBJ1-5|-
CASSNPWGGLLSVQPQHF
TGTGCCAGCAGCAATCCTTGGGGGGGGCTCCTCTCGGTTCAGCCCCAGCATTTT
>TRBV5-1|-|TRBJ1-1|TRBD1
CASSLAPGTGRNTEAFF
TGCGCCAGCAGCTTGGCACCCGGGACAGGGAGGAACACTGAAGCTTTCTTT
>TRBV10-1|-|TRBJ1-1|-
CASSERADTEAFF
TGCGCCAGCAGTGAAAGAGCAGACACTGAAGCTTTCTTT
>TRBV18|-|TRBJ2-7|-
CASSPGFNRYEQYF
TGTGCCAGCTCACCCGGCTTCAACAGGTACGAGCAGTACTTC
>TRBV28|once|TRBJ1-3|-
CASSPARALERGNTIYF
TGTGCCAGCAGTCCGGCCCGGGCCCTGGAGAGAGGAAACACCATATATTTT
>TRBV6-2/TRBV6-3|-|TRBJ2-5|TRBD2
CASSYSNRRGVWQETQYF
TGTGCCAGCAGTTACTCGAACCGGCGGGGGGTTTGGCAAGAGACCCAGTACTTC
>TRBV9|-|TRBJ2-1|-
CASSVGLAPYNEQFF
TGTGCCAGCAGCGTAGGCCTAGCACCTTACAATGAGCAGTTCTTC
>TRBV6-5|-|TRBJ1-2|TRBD1
CASSYRDRGDYGYTF
TGTGCCAGCAGTTACCGGGACAGGGGTGACTATGGCTACACCTTC
>TRBV6-5|-|TRBJ1-4|-
CASSYLGEKLFF
TGTGCCAGCAGTTACCTTGGTGAAAAACTGTTTTTT
>TRBV28|-|TRBJ1-6|-
CASKEGVHNSPLHF
TGTGCCAGCAAAGAGGGGGTTCATAATTCACCCCTCCACTTT